This T cell receptor (beta chain) came from a study of T-cell memory formation after mild COVID-19. This clonotype has a handful of counts. This CDR3 region has 13 residues. V was clipped by 0 bases and J by 5 bases, with 7 bases between them. Germline loops: CDR1 SGHTA, CDR2 FQGNSA. TCRdb re-analysed the 5' RACE reads in MiXCR, keeping a single row per CDR3 protein. Of 530,000 or so distinct CDR3 sequences in the sample, about 18% are singletons; the top ten hold roughly 8.2%. Specimen: PBMCs or a T cell subset sorted from them (not recorded which). V is TRBV7-2 and J is TRBJ2-5; possible D gene TRBD2, 5 bases. This TCR was recovered from an adult woman who had mild COVID-19 (a few samples of this study predate the infection). Cell type and time point are not known. The CDR3 here is CASSLATRETQYF. The CDR3 DNA follows: TGTGCCAGCAGCTTAGCAACTAGGGAGACCCAGTACTTC.